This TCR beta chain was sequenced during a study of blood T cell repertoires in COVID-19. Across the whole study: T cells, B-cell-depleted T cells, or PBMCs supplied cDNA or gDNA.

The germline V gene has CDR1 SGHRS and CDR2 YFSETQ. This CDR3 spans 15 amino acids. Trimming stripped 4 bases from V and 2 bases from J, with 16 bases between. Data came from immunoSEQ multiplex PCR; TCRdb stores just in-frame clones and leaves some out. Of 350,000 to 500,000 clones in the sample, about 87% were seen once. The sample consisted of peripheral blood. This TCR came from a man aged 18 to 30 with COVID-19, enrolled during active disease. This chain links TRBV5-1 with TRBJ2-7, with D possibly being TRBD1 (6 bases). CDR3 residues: CASSLAQGPAYEQYF. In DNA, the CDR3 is TGCGCCAGCAGCCTTGCTCAGGGGCCGGCCTACGAGCAGTACTTC.